This record covers a single T cell receptor beta chain. Its cognate antigen is unknown. Profiling relied on immunoSEQ multiplex PCR, and the TCRdb table lists in-frame clones only, not all of them. The table records 90,000 to 100,000 clones, 88% of them present only once. This specimen comes from a study of OX40 agonist ivuxolimab in advanced cancers. About the study: The treatment was a fully human IgG2 OX40 agonist, ivuxolimab. With a range of roughly 20 to 85, age averaged 60 years, and around 80% were male.

Trimming left V 4 bases short and J 4 bases short, with 11 bases between. The CDR3 spans 13 residues. Germline V gene data show CDR1 as SGHRS and CDR2 as YFSETQ. Study-level results: CD4+ T cells averaged fewer expanded clones than CD8+ T cells.

The TCR sequence derives from an adult with an advanced solid tumor such as melanoma, head and neck, liver or kidney cancer. The chain has TRBV5-1 and TRBJ1-2; no reliable D call. Sequencing used CD4+ or CD8+ T cells sorted from blood, obtained in a trial of the OX40 agonist ivuxolimab. CDR3 protein: CASSPTVGYGYTF. CDR3 nucleotide sequence: TGCGCCAGCAGCCCCACCGTAGGCTATGGCTACACCTTC.